This T cell receptor (beta chain) appears in the sequencing data of a study of shared clonotypes between healthy human individuals. Study background: Each donor's CD8 memory used one plate, CD8 naive two, each CD4 subset three.

Points on this clone: Its antigen is as yet unknown.

The assay was run at deep level. Per the study methods: ImmunoSEQ output lacked quality scores and full-length reads, limiting matched filtering. Clones were sequenced by immunoSEQ multiplex PCR, and TCRdb holds only the in-frame ones, with some missing. V and J calls and clone size come straight from that table; D and trimming were deduced from the DNA. The sample contains a few million clones, roughly 95% of which appear only once. Study outcomes and limitations: Across subsets, estimated richness was generally greater for naive than for memory populations.

CDR3 length: 14 amino acids. V shed 3 bases and J shed 0 bases, with 9 bases lying between them. Germline values: CDR1 SGHAT, CDR2 FQNNGV. V and J are TRBV11-2 and TRBJ2-7, with D unresolved. This TCR came from a man aged 18 to 29 in good health. The sample consisted of naive CD4+ T cells sorted from blood. Specified subset: CD45RA+ positively selected. The CDR3 protein is CASSFVGPSYEQYF. DNA of the CDR3: TGTGCCAGCAGCTTTGTTGGGCCCTCCTACGAGCAGTACTTC.